The sequence of this T cell receptor beta chain was determined in a study of T-cell memory formation after mild COVID-19 (dated by TCRdb to 2020 to 2022). As for the study more broadly: TCR sequence clusters from the two donors were largely donor specific. The cohort was made up of two young adult volunteers, one female and one male, who were previously healthy. In a couple of donors, T-cell clones that expanded and contracted after mild COVID-19 were tracked by sequencing TCRalpha and TCRbeta repertoires over time. The investigation overall reported the following: SARS-CoV-2 specificity of the second-wave clones peaking on day 37 was not confirmed. Clones contracting from day 15 to 85 had balanced CD4/CD8 phenotypes, while a second wave expanding from day 15 to 37 was biased towards CD4+. Some responding clones were found in pre-infection memory, which suggests that pre-existing cross-reactive memory T cells took part in the SARS-CoV-2 response. Only two mild cases were covered in the study, and larger cohorts including severe cases with pre-infection samples were considered necessary. Contracting CD4+ clones were located mainly in the CM and EM memory subsets, whereas CD8+ clones were found to be enriched in EMRA.

PBMCs were isolated by Ficoll-Paque density gradient centrifugation. Note on this clonotype: The specificity of this receptor is unknown. The sample holds no much larger clone one base away, and base qualities are not on file.

This sample was sequenced with an Illumina NovaSeq 6000. TCRalpha and TCRbeta cDNA libraries were constructed by 5'RACE with constant-segment primers, with sample barcodes and unique molecular identifiers being introduced. RNA was extracted from every sample with Trizol reagent. The libraries were amplified in two PCR steps, and the second step added a second sample barcode and Illumina TruSeq adapters. Sequencing of libraries was performed on an Illumina NovaSeq with 2 x 150 bp paired-end reads. The paper's data handling went like this. Demultiplexing of reads and collapsing into UMI-guided consensus sequences were performed with migec v1.2.7. Using mixcr v2.1.11, the UMI consensuses were aligned to TRA and TRB V and J templates and assembled into clonotypes. Clonotypes were classified as expanded or contracted when called significant by both edgeR and NoisET, with noise models trained on biological replicates. For edgeR calls, a false discovery rate-adjusted p below 0.01 and a log2 fold-change threshold of 1 were applied. As an exploratory analysis of dynamics, max-normalized trajectories of the 1000 most abundant clonotypes were examined with PCA combined with hierarchical clustering. Each responding clone was given a CD4 or CD8 phenotype based on the CD4+ and CD8+ repertoires, which had been sequenced separately. TCRdb handled the public reads itself, with Q25 trimming in fastp and clone calling in MiXCR, and kept productive beta chains. Here each entry gathers all rows of one CDR3 protein and keeps the most common genes and DNA. The V and J calls follow TCRdb's processing rather than the paper's. The sample records about 360,000 distinct CDR3 sequences, under 15% of which are singletons. About 22% of the sample is in the top ten clones.

Sequencing was done on a sample of PBMCs or a T cell subset sorted from them (not recorded which). This TCR derives from a man younger than 30 who had mild COVID-19 (a few samples of this study predate the infection). The sample titles of this study are shuffled in the database, so cell type and time point are left out; the donor was told from shared clones.

The DNA sequence is TGTGCCAGCAGCTTAGCGGCTTCGGGGATTGACGAGCAGTACTTC. This translates into CASSLAASGIDEQYF. The receptor chain draws on TRBV7-9 and TRBJ2-7, and perhaps TRBD2 as D gene, on 5 matching bases. The germline V gene (reference sequence) sets CDR1 to SEHNR and CDR2 to FQNEAQ. V lost 0 bases and J lost 5 bases; the stretch between them is 14 bases long. The CDR3 has 15 amino acids, counting the end cysteine and phenylalanine. The CDR3 DNA has 45 bases and is translated from base 1. With the rest looked up from the reference TRBV7-9 and TRBJ2-7 genes rather than sequenced, the full variable domain is DTGVSQNPRHKITKRGQNVTFRCDPISEHNRLYWYRQTLGQGPEFLTYFQNEAQLEKSRLLSDRFSAERPKGSFSTLEIQRTEQGDSAMYLCASSLAASGIDEQYFGPGTRLTVT.